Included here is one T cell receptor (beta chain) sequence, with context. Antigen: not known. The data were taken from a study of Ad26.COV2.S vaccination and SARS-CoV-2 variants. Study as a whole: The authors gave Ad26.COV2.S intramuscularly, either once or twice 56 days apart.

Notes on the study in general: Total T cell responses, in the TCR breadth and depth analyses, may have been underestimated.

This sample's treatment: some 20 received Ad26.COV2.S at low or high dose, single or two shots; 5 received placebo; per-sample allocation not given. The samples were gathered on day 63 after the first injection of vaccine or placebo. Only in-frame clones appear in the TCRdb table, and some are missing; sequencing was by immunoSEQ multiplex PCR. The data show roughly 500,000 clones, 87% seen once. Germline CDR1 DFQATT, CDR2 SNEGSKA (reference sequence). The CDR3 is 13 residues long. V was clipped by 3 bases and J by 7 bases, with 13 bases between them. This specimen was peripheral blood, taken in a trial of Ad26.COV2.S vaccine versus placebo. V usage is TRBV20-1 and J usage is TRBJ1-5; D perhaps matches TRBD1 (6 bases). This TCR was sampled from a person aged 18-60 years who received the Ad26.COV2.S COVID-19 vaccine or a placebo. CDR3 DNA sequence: TGCAGTGCTAGTGGGGGGACACAGCAGCCCCAGCATTTT. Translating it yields CSASGGTQQPQHF.